The subject of this entry is one T cell receptor (delta chain). The sample comes from a study of gamma-delta T cells after stem cell transplantation. This CDR3 region has 16 residues. The germline gives CDR1 GEAIGNYY, CDR2 EKD. Trimming removed 1 base from V and 2 bases from J; junction bases left unmatched: 0. TCRdb redid clone calling on the RT-PCR reads using CATT. The profile shows about 11,000 delta-chain clones, around two fifths of them singletons. The sample taken for sequencing was gamma-delta T cells. The receptor was derived from a human donor. It is not recorded whose cells these are; they may come from a transplant donor. V gene TRDV2 combines with J gene TRDJ3; 8 nucleotides align to TRDD3. This chain's CDR3 is CACDTGDTWDTRQMFF. Written as DNA, the CDR3 is TGTGCCTGTGACACGGGGGATACCTGGGACACCCGACAGATGTTTTTC.